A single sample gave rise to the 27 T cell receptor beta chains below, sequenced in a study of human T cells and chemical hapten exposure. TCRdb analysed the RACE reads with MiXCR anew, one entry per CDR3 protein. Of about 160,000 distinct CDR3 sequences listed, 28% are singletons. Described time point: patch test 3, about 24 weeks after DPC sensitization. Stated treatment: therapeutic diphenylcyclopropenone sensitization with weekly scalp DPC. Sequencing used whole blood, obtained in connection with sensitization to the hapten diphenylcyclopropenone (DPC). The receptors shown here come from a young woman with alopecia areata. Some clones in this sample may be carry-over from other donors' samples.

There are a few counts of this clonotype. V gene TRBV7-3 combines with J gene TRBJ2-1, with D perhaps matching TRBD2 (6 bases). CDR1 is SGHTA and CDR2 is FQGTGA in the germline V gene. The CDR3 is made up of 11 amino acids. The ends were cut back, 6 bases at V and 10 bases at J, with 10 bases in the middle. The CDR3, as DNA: TGTGCCAGCAGTAGCGGACGGGAGCAGTTCTTC. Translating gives CASSSGREQFF.

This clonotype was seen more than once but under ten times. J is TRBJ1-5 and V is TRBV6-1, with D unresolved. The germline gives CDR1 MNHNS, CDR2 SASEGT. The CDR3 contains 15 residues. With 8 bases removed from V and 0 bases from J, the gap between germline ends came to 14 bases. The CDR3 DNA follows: TGTGCCAGCGGGGTGATAGACGGTAGCAATCAGCCCCAGCATTTT. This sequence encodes CASGVIDGSNQPQHF.

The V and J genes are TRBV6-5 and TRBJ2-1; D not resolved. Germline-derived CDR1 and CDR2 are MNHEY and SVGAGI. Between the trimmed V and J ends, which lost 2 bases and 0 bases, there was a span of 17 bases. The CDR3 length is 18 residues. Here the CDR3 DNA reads TGTGCCAGCAGTTACGGAACGCGTTGGATCCGCTCCTACAATGAGCAGTTCTTC. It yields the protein CASSYGTRWIRSYNEQFF.

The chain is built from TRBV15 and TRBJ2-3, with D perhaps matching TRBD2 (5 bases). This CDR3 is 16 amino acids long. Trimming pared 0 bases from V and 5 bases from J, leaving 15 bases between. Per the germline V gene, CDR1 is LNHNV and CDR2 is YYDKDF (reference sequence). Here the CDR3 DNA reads TGTGCCACCAGCAGAGATTCCGAGGGCCTCGGAGATACGCAGTATTTT. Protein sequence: CATSRDSEGLGDTQYF. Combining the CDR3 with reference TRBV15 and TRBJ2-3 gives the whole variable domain DAMVIQNPRYQVTQFGKPVTLSCSQTLNHNVMYWYQQKSSQAPKLLFHYYDKDFNNEADTPDNFQSRRPNTSFCFLDIRSPGLGDTAMYLCATSRDSEGLGDTQYFGPGTRLTVL.

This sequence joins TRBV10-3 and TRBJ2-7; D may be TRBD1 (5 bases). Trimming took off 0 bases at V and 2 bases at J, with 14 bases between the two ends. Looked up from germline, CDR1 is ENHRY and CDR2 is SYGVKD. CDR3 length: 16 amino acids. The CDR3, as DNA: TGTGCCATCAGTGAGTCGTTTGGAGACAGAACCTACGAGCAGTACTTC. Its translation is CAISESFGDRTYEQYF.

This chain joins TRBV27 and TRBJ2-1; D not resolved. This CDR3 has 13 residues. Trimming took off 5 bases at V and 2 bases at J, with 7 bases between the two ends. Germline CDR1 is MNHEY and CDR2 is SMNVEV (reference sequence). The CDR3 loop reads CASSPPPYNEQFF. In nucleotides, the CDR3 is TGTGCCAGCAGTCCGCCCCCCTACAATGAGCAGTTCTTC.

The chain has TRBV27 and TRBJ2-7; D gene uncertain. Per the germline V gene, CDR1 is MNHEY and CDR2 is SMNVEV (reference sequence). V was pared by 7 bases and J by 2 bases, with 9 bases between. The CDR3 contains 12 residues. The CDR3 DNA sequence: TGTGCCAGCATGGGAAAGCCCTACGAGCAGTACTTC. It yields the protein CASMGKPYEQYF.

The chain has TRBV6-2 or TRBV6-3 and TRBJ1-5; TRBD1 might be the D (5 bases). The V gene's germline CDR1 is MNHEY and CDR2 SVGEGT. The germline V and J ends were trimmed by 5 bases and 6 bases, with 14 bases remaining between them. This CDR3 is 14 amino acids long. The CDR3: CASSPPSGLQPQHF. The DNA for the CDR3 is TGTGCCAGCAGTCCCCCCTCGGGGCTTCAGCCCCAGCATTTT.

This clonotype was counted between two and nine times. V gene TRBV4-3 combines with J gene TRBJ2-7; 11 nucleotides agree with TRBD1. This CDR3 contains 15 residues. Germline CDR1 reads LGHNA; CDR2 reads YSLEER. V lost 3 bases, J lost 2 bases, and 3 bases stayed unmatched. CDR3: CASSQDRGQPYEQYF. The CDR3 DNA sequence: TGCGCCAGCAGCCAGGACAGGGGGCAACCCTACGAGCAGTACTTC.

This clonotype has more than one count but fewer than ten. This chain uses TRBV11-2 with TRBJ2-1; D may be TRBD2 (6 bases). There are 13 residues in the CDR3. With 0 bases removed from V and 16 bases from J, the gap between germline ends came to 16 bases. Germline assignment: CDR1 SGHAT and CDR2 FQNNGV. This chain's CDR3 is CASSLDGVAESFF. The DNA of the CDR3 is TGTGCCAGCAGCTTAGACGGGGTAGCGGAGAGCTTCTTC.

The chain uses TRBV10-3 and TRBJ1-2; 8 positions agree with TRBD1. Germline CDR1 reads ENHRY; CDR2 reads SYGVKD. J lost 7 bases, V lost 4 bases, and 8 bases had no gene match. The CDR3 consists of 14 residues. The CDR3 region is CAISALQGDFGYTF. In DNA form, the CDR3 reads TGTGCCATCAGTGCATTACAGGGGGATTTTGGCTACACCTTC.

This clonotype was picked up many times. The CDR3 DNA sequence: TGTGCCAGCACCATCGGGCCGGTCGGGAAGTACTTC. Protein product: CASTIGPVGKYF. The chain combines TRBV6-1 with TRBJ2-7; D might be TRBD2 (5 bases). CDR1 MNHNS and CDR2 SASEGT come from the germline V gene. The CDR3 loop spans 12 amino acids. Trimming pared 7 bases from V and 11 bases from J, leaving 18 bases between.

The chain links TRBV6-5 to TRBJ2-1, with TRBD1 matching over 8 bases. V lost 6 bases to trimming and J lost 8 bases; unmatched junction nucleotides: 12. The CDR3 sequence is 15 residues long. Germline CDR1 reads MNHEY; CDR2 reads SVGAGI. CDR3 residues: CASSHGTGRKDEQFF. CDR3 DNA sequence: TGTGCCAGCAGCCACGGGACAGGCCGTAAGGATGAGCAGTTCTTC.

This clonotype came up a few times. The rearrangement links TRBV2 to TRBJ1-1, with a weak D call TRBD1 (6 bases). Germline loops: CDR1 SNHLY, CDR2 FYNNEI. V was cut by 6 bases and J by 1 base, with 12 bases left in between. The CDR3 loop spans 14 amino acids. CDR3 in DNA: TGTGCCAGCAGATGGACAGCGGGGAACACTGAAGCTTTCTTT. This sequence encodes CASRWTAGNTEAFF.

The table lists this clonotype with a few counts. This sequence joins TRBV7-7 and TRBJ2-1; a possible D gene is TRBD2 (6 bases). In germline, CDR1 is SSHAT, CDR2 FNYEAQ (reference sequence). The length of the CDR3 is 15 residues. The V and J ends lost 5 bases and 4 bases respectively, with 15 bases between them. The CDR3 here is CASSAVMGGYNEQFF. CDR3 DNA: TGTGCCAGCAGCGCCGTTATGGGAGGTTACAATGAGCAGTTCTTC.

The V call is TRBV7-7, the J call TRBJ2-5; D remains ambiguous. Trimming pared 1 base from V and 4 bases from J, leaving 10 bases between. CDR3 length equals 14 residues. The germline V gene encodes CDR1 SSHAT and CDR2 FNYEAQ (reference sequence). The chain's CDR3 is CASSLGQETETQYF. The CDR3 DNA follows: TGTGCCAGCAGCTTAGGGCAGGAGACAGAGACCCAGTACTTC.

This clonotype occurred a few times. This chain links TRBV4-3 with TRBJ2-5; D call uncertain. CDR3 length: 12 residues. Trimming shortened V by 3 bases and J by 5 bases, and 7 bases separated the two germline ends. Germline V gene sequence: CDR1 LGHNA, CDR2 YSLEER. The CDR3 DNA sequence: TGCGCCAGCAGCCAGATAGGGGAGACCCAGTACTTC. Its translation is CASSQIGETQYF.

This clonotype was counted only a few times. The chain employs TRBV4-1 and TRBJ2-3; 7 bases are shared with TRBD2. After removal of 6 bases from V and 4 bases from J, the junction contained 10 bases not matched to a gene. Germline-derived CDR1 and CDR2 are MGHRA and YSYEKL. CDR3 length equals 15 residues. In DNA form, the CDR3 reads TGCGCCAGCAGTCAACGGGAGGAGAGTGCAGATACGCAGTATTTT. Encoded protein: CASSQREESADTQYF.

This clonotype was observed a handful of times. This CDR3 reads CSARALKTGEQYF. The CDR3 coding sequence is TGCAGTGCTAGAGCTCTCAAGACGGGCGAGCAGTACTTC. V gene TRBV20-1 combines with J gene TRBJ2-7, with no clear D. Trimming shortened V by 1 base and J by 6 bases, and 13 bases separated the two germline ends. CDR3 length: 13 amino acids. The germline V gene encodes CDR1 DFQATT and CDR2 SNEGSKA (reference sequence).

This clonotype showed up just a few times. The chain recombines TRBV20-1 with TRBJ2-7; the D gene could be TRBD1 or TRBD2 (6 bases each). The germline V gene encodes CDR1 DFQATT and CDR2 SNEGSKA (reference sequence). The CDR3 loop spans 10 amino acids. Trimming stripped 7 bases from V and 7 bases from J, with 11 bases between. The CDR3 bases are TGCAGTGTGGAGGGGGAAGAGCAGTACTTC. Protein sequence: CSVEGEEQYF.

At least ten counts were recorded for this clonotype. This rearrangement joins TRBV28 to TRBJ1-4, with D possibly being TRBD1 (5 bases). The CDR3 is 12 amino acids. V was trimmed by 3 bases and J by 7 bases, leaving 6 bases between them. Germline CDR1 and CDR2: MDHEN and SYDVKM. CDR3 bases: TGTGCCAGCAGTTTGCAGGGTGAAAAACTGTTTTTT. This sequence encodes CASSLQGEKLFF.

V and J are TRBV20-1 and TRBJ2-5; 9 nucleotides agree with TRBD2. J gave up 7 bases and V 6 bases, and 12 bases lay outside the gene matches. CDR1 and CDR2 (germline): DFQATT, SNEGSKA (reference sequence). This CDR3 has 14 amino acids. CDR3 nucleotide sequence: TGCAGTGCCATAGCGGGAGCATGGAGCGGGACCCAGTACTTC. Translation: CSAIAGAWSGTQYF.

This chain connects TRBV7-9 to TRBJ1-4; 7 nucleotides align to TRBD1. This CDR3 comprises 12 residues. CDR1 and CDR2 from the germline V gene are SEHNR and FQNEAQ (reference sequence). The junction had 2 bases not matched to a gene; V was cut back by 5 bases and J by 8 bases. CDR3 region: CASSPGGEKLFF. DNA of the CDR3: TGTGCCAGCAGCCCAGGGGGGGAAAAACTGTTTTTT.

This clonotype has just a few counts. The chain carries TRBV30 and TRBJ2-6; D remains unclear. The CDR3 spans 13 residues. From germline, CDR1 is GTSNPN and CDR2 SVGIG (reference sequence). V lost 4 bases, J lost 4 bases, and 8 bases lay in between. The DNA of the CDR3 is TGTGCCTGGACGGCGTGGGGGGCCAACGTCCTGACTTTC. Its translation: CAWTAWGANVLTF.

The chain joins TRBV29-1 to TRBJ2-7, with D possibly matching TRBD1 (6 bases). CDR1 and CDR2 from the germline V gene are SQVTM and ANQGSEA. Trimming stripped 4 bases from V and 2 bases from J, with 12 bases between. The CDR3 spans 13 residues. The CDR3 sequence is CSVAPRGTYEQYF. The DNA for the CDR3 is TGCAGCGTTGCGCCTAGGGGGACCTACGAGCAGTACTTC.

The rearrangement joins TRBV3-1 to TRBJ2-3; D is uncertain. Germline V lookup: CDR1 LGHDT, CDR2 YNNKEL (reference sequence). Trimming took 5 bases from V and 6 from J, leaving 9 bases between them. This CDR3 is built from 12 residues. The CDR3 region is CASSSLSDTQYF. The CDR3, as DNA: TGTGCCAGCAGCTCCCTGTCGGATACGCAGTATTTT.

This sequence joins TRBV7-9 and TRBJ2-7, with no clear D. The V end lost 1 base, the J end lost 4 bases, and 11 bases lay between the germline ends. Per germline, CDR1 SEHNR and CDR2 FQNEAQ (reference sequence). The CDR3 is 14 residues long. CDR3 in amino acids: CASSLGGNKYEQYF. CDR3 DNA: TGTGCCAGCAGCTTAGGGGGTAATAAATACGAGCAGTACTTC.